This T cell receptor beta chain was captured by sequencing in a study of spatial heterogeneity in lung cancer. TCRdb called the 5' RACE reads again in MiXCR, with one record for every CDR3 protein. The data contain about 3,100 distinct CDR3 sequences, more than 15% of them singletons. Germline CDR1 MNHNY, CDR2 SVGAGI (reference sequence). Trimming shortened V by 8 bases and J by 3 bases, and 4 bases separated the two germline ends. This CDR3 contains 10 residues. Regarding time point: sample taken at primary tumor resection. Samples were donated by 72 untreated early-stage non-small cell lung cancer patients. The sequenced material consisted of unsorted whole RNA from tumor, nontumor lung or frozen PBMC.

The sample here was normal lung tissue next to the tumor, taken at surgery. The receptor's source is a male donor with early-stage non-small cell lung cancer. The chain employs TRBV6-6 and TRBJ1-1, with unresolved D. Written as DNA, the CDR3 is TGTGCCAGCCGGGACACTGAAGCTTTCTTT. Its protein is CASRDTEAFF.